These T cell receptor beta chains were read from a single sample in a study of T cell responses to AZD1222 COVID-19 vaccine. Measured with immunoSEQ multiplex PCR; TCRdb has only the in-frame clones, and not every one. In the table there are 90,000 to 120,000 clones, approximately 88% of which are singletons. The source was peripheral blood, collected on day 0 of AZD1222 vaccination. Every receptor here comes from an adult in good health. CDR3s include the opening cysteine and the closing phenylalanine or tryptophan. Fields, in order: clone size, V gene, D gene, J gene, CDR3 DNA, CDR3 protein. A D gene is named only where the DNA matches it firmly. Clone size appears in some rows only: once, few, many, or a class for an expanded clone.

clone_size: -
v_call: TRBV5-4
d_call: -
j_call: TRBJ2-3
cdr3_nt: TGTGCCAGCAGCTGGGAAAGCACAGATACGCAGTATTTT
cdr3_aa: CASSWESTDTQYF

clone_size: -
v_call: TRBV9
d_call: -
j_call: TRBJ1-3
cdr3_nt: TGTGCCAGCAGCCCGAACGGGGGCGGGGGACAAAACACCATATATTTT
cdr3_aa: CASSPNGGGGQNTIYF

clone_size: -
v_call: TRBV27
d_call: -
j_call: TRBJ2-3
cdr3_nt: TGTGCCAGCAGTTTAGGGGGGCCGGCCAGGGATACGCAGTATTTT
cdr3_aa: CASSLGGPARDTQYF

clone_size: -
v_call: TRBV12-3/TRBV12-4
d_call: -
j_call: TRBJ2-3
cdr3_nt: TGTGCCAGCAGTCCACCCCCAAGCGATACGCAGTATTTT
cdr3_aa: CASSPPPSDTQYF

clone_size: -
v_call: TRBV29-1
d_call: -
j_call: TRBJ2-7
cdr3_nt: TGCAGCGTTGAAGATACCAAGGGTCGAGAGGAGCAGTACTTC
cdr3_aa: CSVEDTKGREEQYF

clone_size: -
v_call: TRBV6-6
d_call: -
j_call: TRBJ1-1
cdr3_nt: TGTGCCAGCAGTTACCCCGGGGTCGCTTTCTTT
cdr3_aa: CASSYPGVAFF

clone_size: -
v_call: TRBV6-2/TRBV6-3
d_call: TRBD2
j_call: TRBJ2-3
cdr3_nt: TGTGCCAGCAGCAACGCTAGCGGATTCACAGATACGCAGTATTTT
cdr3_aa: CASSNASGFTDTQYF

clone_size: -
v_call: TRBV4-3
d_call: -
j_call: TRBJ2-2
cdr3_nt: TGCGCCAGCAGCCCCGGTGCTACCCCCGCGAACACCGGGGAGCTGTTTTTT
cdr3_aa: CASSPGATPANTGELFF

clone_size: few
v_call: TRBV4-3
d_call: -
j_call: TRBJ2-2
cdr3_nt: TGCGCCAGCAGCCCAAGATGGGGAGGGGGAGTAGAGGAAGGGGAGCTGTTTTTT
cdr3_aa: CASSPRWGGGVEEGELFF

clone_size: -
v_call: TRBV18
d_call: -
j_call: TRBJ2-3
cdr3_nt: TGTGCCAGCTCACCAATTTCCACAGATACGCAGTATTTT
cdr3_aa: CASSPISTDTQYF

clone_size: -
v_call: TRBV5-8
d_call: -
j_call: TRBJ2-3
cdr3_nt: TGTGCCAGCAGCTTTTCTCCGAGCACAGATACGCAGTATTTT
cdr3_aa: CASSFSPSTDTQYF

clone_size: -
v_call: TRBV6-5
d_call: -
j_call: TRBJ1-5
cdr3_nt: TGTGCCAGCAGGGAGGGGAACAATCAGCCCCAGCATTTT
cdr3_aa: CASREGNNQPQHF

clone_size: -
v_call: TRBV6-2/TRBV6-3
d_call: -
j_call: TRBJ2-4
cdr3_nt: TGTGCCAGCAGTCCCTGGCCCGAAGGCACCAAAAACATTCAGTACTTC
cdr3_aa: CASSPWPEGTKNIQYF

clone_size: -
v_call: TRBV27
d_call: -
j_call: TRBJ1-2
cdr3_nt: TGTGCCAGCAGCCTCGACAGGTTTAACTATGGCTACACCTTC
cdr3_aa: CASSLDRFNYGYTF

clone_size: -
v_call: TRBV7-2
d_call: -
j_call: TRBJ1-3
cdr3_nt: TGTGCCAGCAGTACCCCGGCCAGAGGAAACACCATATATTTT
cdr3_aa: CASSTPARGNTIYF